Listed below are T cell receptor beta chains from one sample, sequenced in a study of cytomegalovirus exposure and HLA in healthy donors. Some clones are missing from TCRdb's copy, which holds only in-frame ones; the method was immunoSEQ multiplex PCR. Of 200,000 to 250,000 clones in the sample, more than 75% were seen once. The specimen was PBMCs. All receptors come from a human donor in good health. The CDR3 runs from the conserved cysteine through the conserved F or W. A D gene is named only where the DNA matches it firmly. A row's size may be missing; if present it is once, few, many or a size class.

v_call: TRBV5-6; j_call: TRBJ2-7; d_call: -; clone_size: -; cdr3_aa: CASSLLQRWGAYEQYF; cdr3_nt: TGTGCCAGCAGCTTGCTGCAGAGGTGGGGAGCCTACGAGCAGTACTTC
v_call: TRBV19; j_call: TRBJ1-5; d_call: TRBD1; clone_size: once; cdr3_aa: CASSTGQTQPQHF; cdr3_nt: TGTGCCAGTAGTACGGGACAGACCCAGCCCCAGCATTTT
v_call: TRBV19; j_call: TRBJ2-2; d_call: -; clone_size: few; cdr3_aa: CASSSGLGNTGELFF; cdr3_nt: TGTGCCAGTAGTAGCGGCTTAGGGAACACCGGGGAGCTGTTTTTT
v_call: TRBV9; j_call: TRBJ1-1; d_call: -; clone_size: -; cdr3_aa: CASSVGTGVEAFF; cdr3_nt: TGTGCCAGCAGCGTAGGGACGGGAGTTGAAGCTTTCTTT
v_call: TRBV7-2; j_call: TRBJ2-2; d_call: TRBD2; clone_size: -; cdr3_aa: CASRTSGRVNTGELFF; cdr3_nt: TGTGCCAGCAGGACTAGCGGGAGGGTCAACACCGGGGAGCTGTTTTTT
v_call: TRBV7-6; j_call: TRBJ1-5; d_call: -; clone_size: -; cdr3_aa: CASSERQGRNQPQHF; cdr3_nt: TGTGCCAGCAGCGAGAGGCAGGGTCGGAATCAGCCCCAGCATTTT
v_call: TRBV19; j_call: TRBJ1-3; d_call: TRBD1; clone_size: -; cdr3_aa: CASWDRVGNTIYF; cdr3_nt: TGTGCCAGCTGGGACAGGGTTGGAAACACCATATATTTT
v_call: TRBV15; j_call: TRBJ2-5; d_call: -; clone_size: once; cdr3_aa: CATSRDPGEETQYF; cdr3_nt: TGTGCCACCAGCAGAGACCCGGGGGAAGAGACCCAGTACTTC
v_call: TRBV19; j_call: TRBJ2-1; d_call: TRBD2; clone_size: -; cdr3_aa: CASSSELAGESDEQFF; cdr3_nt: TGTGCCAGTAGTTCCGAACTAGCGGGAGAATCAGATGAGCAGTTCTTC
v_call: TRBV2; j_call: TRBJ1-5; d_call: -; clone_size: once; cdr3_aa: CASSETGSQKFVDF; cdr3_nt: TGTGCCAGCAGTGAGACAGGTTCCCAAAAATTTGTGGATTTT
v_call: TRBV29-1; j_call: TRBJ1-1; d_call: TRBD1; clone_size: -; cdr3_aa: CSVARDRGVDEAFF; cdr3_nt: TGCAGCGTTGCAAGGGACAGGGGGGTAGACGAAGCTTTCTTT
v_call: TRBV27; j_call: TRBJ2-7; d_call: TRBD2; clone_size: -; cdr3_aa: CASSNPTSGSYEQYF; cdr3_nt: TGTGCCAGCAGCAACCCGACTAGCGGGTCCTACGAGCAGTACTTC
v_call: TRBV7-9; j_call: TRBJ2-1; d_call: -; clone_size: -; cdr3_aa: CASNDRQVAYNEQFF; cdr3_nt: TGTGCCAGCAACGATCGGCAGGTGGCCTACAATGAGCAGTTCTTC
v_call: TRBV9; j_call: TRBJ2-1; d_call: TRBD2; clone_size: -; cdr3_aa: CASSVAYGASGTYNEQFF; cdr3_nt: TGTGCCAGCAGCGTAGCATATGGGGCTAGCGGCACCTACAATGAGCAGTTCTTC
v_call: TRBV7-9; j_call: TRBJ2-7; d_call: TRBD1; clone_size: -; cdr3_aa: CASSQLQGPSIYEQYF; cdr3_nt: TGTGCCAGCAGTCAGCTACAGGGGCCCTCCATTTACGAGCAGTACTTC
v_call: TRBV7-3; j_call: TRBJ2-1; d_call: -; clone_size: -; cdr3_aa: CASSLIAATYNEQFF; cdr3_nt: TGTGCCAGCAGCTTAATAGCGGCCACCTACAATGAGCAGTTCTTC
v_call: TRBV6-5; j_call: TRBJ2-7; d_call: -; clone_size: -; cdr3_aa: CASSYSLGGFYEQYF; cdr3_nt: TGTGCCAGCAGTTACTCGCTCGGAGGTTTCTACGAGCAGTACTTC
v_call: TRBV5-6; j_call: TRBJ2-3; d_call: -; clone_size: -; cdr3_aa: CASSPRKGGDTQYF; cdr3_nt: TGTGCCAGCAGCCCCCGCAAAGGGGGAGATACGCAGTATTTT
v_call: TRBV13; j_call: TRBJ2-1; d_call: TRBD2; clone_size: -; cdr3_aa: CASSLGLGLAGHEQFF; cdr3_nt: TGTGCCAGCAGCTTAGGCCTAGGACTAGCGGGACACGAGCAGTTCTTC
v_call: TRBV4-1; j_call: TRBJ2-5; d_call: -; clone_size: -; cdr3_aa: CASSRGHAGETQYF; cdr3_nt: TGCGCCAGCAGCCGGGGGCATGCGGGAGAGACCCAGTACTTC
v_call: TRBV15; j_call: TRBJ2-7; d_call: TRBD1; clone_size: few; cdr3_aa: CATSRPYTGTGDEQYF; cdr3_nt: TGTGCCACCAGCAGACCATACACCGGGACAGGGGACGAGCAGTACTTC
v_call: TRBV5-4; j_call: TRBJ2-1; d_call: -; clone_size: -; cdr3_aa: CASSFLTDEQFF; cdr3_nt: TGTGCCAGCAGCTTTCTTACGGATGAGCAGTTCTTC
v_call: TRBV20-1; j_call: TRBJ2-7; d_call: -; clone_size: once; cdr3_aa: CSARTAYEQYF; cdr3_nt: TGCAGTGCTAGAACTGCATACGAGCAGTACTTC
v_call: TRBV13; j_call: TRBJ2-7; d_call: -; clone_size: -; cdr3_aa: CASSLSGRFYEQYF; cdr3_nt: TGTGCCAGCAGCTTAAGTGGGAGATTCTACGAGCAGTACTTC
v_call: TRBV5-1; j_call: TRBJ1-3; d_call: -; clone_size: once; cdr3_aa: CASSGTANSGNTIYF; cdr3_nt: TGCGCCAGCAGCGGTACAGCCAACTCTGGAAACACCATATATTTT
v_call: TRBV6-6; j_call: TRBJ2-5; d_call: TRBD2; clone_size: -; cdr3_aa: CASSYTSGRAETQYF; cdr3_nt: TGTGCCAGCAGTTACACTAGCGGGAGGGCGGAGACCCAGTACTTC
v_call: TRBV7-9; j_call: TRBJ2-2; d_call: TRBD2; clone_size: -; cdr3_aa: CASSLILSGSENTGELFF; cdr3_nt: TGTGCCAGCAGCTTAATCCTTAGCGGGAGCGAGAACACCGGGGAGCTGTTTTTT
v_call: TRBV21-1; j_call: TRBJ2-1; d_call: -; clone_size: -; cdr3_aa: CASSGLPSGMVYYNEQFF; cdr3_nt: TGTGCCAGCAGCGGCCTGCCTAGCGGGATGGTCTACTACAATGAGCAGTTCTTC
v_call: TRBV28; j_call: TRBJ1-5; d_call: -; clone_size: -; cdr3_aa: CASRSGPFNQPQHF; cdr3_nt: TGTGCCAGCAGGTCAGGGCCTTTCAATCAGCCCCAGCATTTT
v_call: TRBV7-2; j_call: TRBJ2-1; d_call: -; clone_size: few; cdr3_aa: CASSLFEGRGEQFF; cdr3_nt: TGTGCCAGCAGCTTATTCGAGGGACGGGGGGAGCAGTTCTTC
v_call: TRBV28; j_call: TRBJ2-7; d_call: TRBD2; clone_size: -; cdr3_aa: CASRRRLAGGPPTYEQYF; cdr3_nt: TGTGCCAGCAGACGAAGACTAGCGGGAGGCCCTCCTACCTACGAGCAGTACTTC
v_call: TRBV12-5; j_call: TRBJ1-1; d_call: -; clone_size: -; cdr3_aa: CASGLPGSNTEAFF; cdr3_nt: TGTGCTAGTGGTTTGCCAGGGTCAAACACTGAAGCTTTCTTT
v_call: TRBV7-9; j_call: TRBJ1-1; d_call: -; clone_size: once; cdr3_aa: CASSPTGTRDEAFF; cdr3_nt: TGTGCCAGCAGCCCTACCGGGACTCGGGATGAAGCTTTCTTT
v_call: TRBV9; j_call: TRBJ2-5; d_call: -; clone_size: -; cdr3_aa: CASSVEAYSETQYF; cdr3_nt: TGTGCCAGCAGCGTAGAAGCGTACTCGGAGACCCAGTACTTC
v_call: TRBV7-2; j_call: TRBJ1-2; d_call: -; clone_size: -; cdr3_aa: CASSLGVAGNYGYTF; cdr3_nt: TGTGCCAGCAGCTTAGGGGTCGCGGGCAACTATGGCTACACCTTC
v_call: TRBV4-1; j_call: TRBJ2-1; d_call: TRBD2; clone_size: -; cdr3_aa: CASSERRLAGYNEQFF; cdr3_nt: TGCGCCAGCAGCGAACGCAGGCTAGCGGGGTACAATGAGCAGTTCTTC
v_call: TRBV19; j_call: TRBJ1-2; d_call: -; clone_size: -; cdr3_aa: CASSWEWQNPNYGYTF; cdr3_nt: TGTGCCAGTAGTTGGGAGTGGCAGAATCCTAACTATGGCTACACCTTC
v_call: TRBV6-5; j_call: TRBJ2-1; d_call: -; clone_size: -; cdr3_aa: CASSYDYSSYNEQFF; cdr3_nt: TGTGCCAGCAGTTATGACTATAGCTCCTACAATGAGCAGTTCTTC
v_call: TRBV7-9; j_call: TRBJ2-1; d_call: -; clone_size: few; cdr3_aa: CASSPPPRDFSYNEQFF; cdr3_nt: TGTGCCAGCAGCCCCCCCCCGCGGGATTTCTCCTACAATGAGCAGTTCTTC
v_call: TRBV7-3; j_call: TRBJ2-3; d_call: -; clone_size: -; cdr3_aa: CASSPGGSTDTQYF; cdr3_nt: TGTGCCAGCAGCCCAGGGGGGTCCACAGATACGCAGTATTTT
v_call: TRBV6-6; j_call: TRBJ2-7; d_call: TRBD2; clone_size: -; cdr3_aa: CASSYSGSSYEQYF; cdr3_nt: TGTGCCAGCAGTTATAGCGGGAGCTCCTACGAGCAGTACTTC
v_call: TRBV7-8; j_call: TRBJ2-2; d_call: -; clone_size: -; cdr3_aa: CASSQGNTGELFF; cdr3_nt: TGTGCCAGCAGCCAGGGAAACACCGGGGAGCTGTTTTTT
v_call: TRBV28; j_call: TRBJ1-2; d_call: -; clone_size: few; cdr3_aa: CASSTDNYGYTF; cdr3_nt: TGTGCCAGCAGCACAGACAACTATGGCTACACCTTC
v_call: TRBV7-9; j_call: TRBJ1-1; d_call: -; clone_size: -; cdr3_aa: CASSYRPGHDTEAFF; cdr3_nt: TGTGCCAGCAGCTACCGACCGGGACACGACACTGAAGCTTTCTTT
v_call: TRBV5-4; j_call: TRBJ2-7; d_call: -; clone_size: once; cdr3_aa: CASSLYGSYEQYF; cdr3_nt: TGTGCCAGCAGCTTGTACGGGTCCTACGAGCAGTACTTC
v_call: TRBV2; j_call: TRBJ2-7; d_call: -; clone_size: -; cdr3_aa: CASSEFATPKQYF; cdr3_nt: TGTGCCAGCAGTGAGTTCGCGACTCCGAAGCAGTACTTC
v_call: TRBV27; j_call: TRBJ2-3; d_call: -; clone_size: -; cdr3_aa: CASSWGGRNTDTQYF; cdr3_nt: TGTGCCAGCAGTTGGGGGGGCCGAAACACAGATACGCAGTATTTT
v_call: TRBV2; j_call: TRBJ2-1; d_call: TRBD2; clone_size: -; cdr3_aa: CASRGTSGINDEQFF; cdr3_nt: TGTGCCAGCAGGGGGACTAGCGGGATTAATGATGAGCAGTTCTTC
v_call: TRBV2; j_call: TRBJ2-5; d_call: TRBD1; clone_size: -; cdr3_aa: CASRPQGARGETQYF; cdr3_nt: TGTGCCAGCAGGCCACAGGGGGCCCGTGGTGAGACCCAGTACTTC
v_call: TRBV18; j_call: TRBJ2-3; d_call: -; clone_size: -; cdr3_aa: CASLERSTDTQYF; cdr3_nt: TGTGCCAGCTTAGAGCGGAGCACAGATACGCAGTATTTT
v_call: TRBV19; j_call: TRBJ1-2; d_call: TRBD1; clone_size: -; cdr3_aa: CASSTMGDRDYGYTF; cdr3_nt: TGTGCCAGTAGTACCATGGGGGACAGGGACTATGGCTACACCTTC
v_call: TRBV10-2; j_call: TRBJ2-3; d_call: TRBD2; clone_size: -; cdr3_aa: CASSESRAGGRTDTQYF; cdr3_nt: TGCGCCAGCAGTGAGTCGAGAGCGGGAGGGCGCACAGATACGCAGTATTTT
v_call: TRBV6-5; j_call: TRBJ1-3; d_call: -; clone_size: -; cdr3_aa: CASSPPESSGNTIYF; cdr3_nt: TGTGCCAGCAGCCCCCCGGAGAGCTCTGGAAACACCATATATTTT
v_call: TRBV7-2; j_call: TRBJ2-1; d_call: TRBD1; clone_size: -; cdr3_aa: CASSLVFQGAEQFF; cdr3_nt: TGTGCCAGCAGCTTAGTGTTCCAGGGGGCGGAGCAGTTCTTC
v_call: TRBV10-3; j_call: TRBJ2-3; d_call: -; clone_size: -; cdr3_aa: CARALASTDTQYF; cdr3_nt: TGTGCCAGAGCGCTAGCGTCTACAGATACGCAGTATTTT
v_call: TRBV5-4; j_call: TRBJ2-1; d_call: TRBD2; clone_size: -; cdr3_aa: CASSLRTSGTSEQFF; cdr3_nt: TGTGCCAGCAGCTTGAGGACTAGCGGGACATCCGAGCAGTTCTTC
v_call: TRBV27; j_call: TRBJ1-1; d_call: TRBD1; clone_size: -; cdr3_aa: CASSSAGGNTEAFF; cdr3_nt: TGTGCCAGCAGTTCGGCAGGGGGGAACACTGAAGCTTTCTTT
v_call: TRBV30; j_call: TRBJ2-7; d_call: -; clone_size: -; cdr3_aa: CAWSVGQPHEQYF; cdr3_nt: TGTGCCTGGAGTGTAGGACAGCCCCACGAGCAGTACTTC
v_call: TRBV12-5; j_call: TRBJ2-3; d_call: -; clone_size: -; cdr3_aa: CASGLVGADTQYF; cdr3_nt: TGTGCTAGTGGTTTGGTAGGAGCAGATACGCAGTATTTT